These 8 T cell receptor beta chains were sequenced from one sample in a study of cytomegalovirus exposure and HLA in healthy donors. PCR employed 60 Vbeta and 13 Jbeta primers. Libraries were prepared by immunoSEQ multiplex PCR; TCRdb keeps only in-frame clonotypes and omits some of them. The data show around 180,000 clones, about four fifths seen once. Source material: PBMCs. Source of these receptors: a woman aged 40 to 49 in good health and CMV-seronegative.

The chain links TRBV9 to TRBJ1-2; TRBD1 is a possible D gene (6 bases). The CDR3 loop spans 14 amino acids. Trimming removed 3 bases at V and 8 bases at J, with 17 bases between. The germline V gene has CDR1 SGDLS and CDR2 YYNGEE. The CDR3 sequence: CASSAPQGIRGYTF. CDR3 bases: TGTGCCAGCAGCGCACCGCAGGGGATCCGGGGCTACACCTTC.

This clone appeared a few times. The J gene is TRBJ1-3, the V gene TRBV5-1; D is possibly TRBD1 (6 bases). Germline CDR1 is SGHRS and CDR2 is YFSETQ. The V and J ends lost 0 bases and 4 bases respectively, with 11 bases between them. The CDR3 is 15 residues long. The CDR3 region is CASSLEGVKGNTIYF. In DNA form, the CDR3 reads TGCGCCAGCAGCTTGGAGGGGGTGAAGGGAAACACCATATATTTT.

The chain links TRBV12-2 to TRBJ2-7; TRBD1, the table's D call, was not compared with the DNA. TRBV12-2 is a pseudogene segment. There are 15 residues in the CDR3. CDR3 DNA: TGTGCAAGTCGCTTTGGGGGGACAGGGGGTGAGGAGCAGTACTTC. It specifies CASRFGGTGGEEQYF.

The chain carries TRBV4-3 and TRBJ2-7, with 11 bases matching TRBD2. Germline CDR1 is LGHNA and CDR2 is YSLEER. The CDR3 sequence is 15 residues long. Trimming cost V 1 base and J 7 bases; bases outside gene matches: 6. The CDR3 DNA follows: TGCGCCAGCAGCCAAGTGACTAGCGGGAATCGAGAGCAGTACTTC. Protein sequence: CASSQVTSGNREQYF.

The V gene is TRBV11-3, the J gene TRBJ2-3; tentative D call: TRBD1 (6 bases). Between the trimmed V and J ends, which lost 2 bases and 4 bases, there was a span of 13 bases. CDR1 and CDR2 (germline): SGHNT, YENEEA. The CDR3 covers 15 residues. This CDR3 is CASSLRKGDADTQYF. CDR3 bases: TGTGCCAGCAGCTTACGAAAGGGGGATGCAGATACGCAGTATTTT.

The chain uses TRBV19 and TRBJ2-7; 7 positions agree with TRBD2. Germline V gene data show CDR1 as LNHDA and CDR2 as SQIVND (reference sequence). CDR3 length equals 13 residues. V shed 0 bases and J 6 bases; nucleotides not matched to a gene: 2. In DNA, the CDR3 is TGTGCCAGTAGTATAGATGGGGAGGGCGAGCAGTACGTC. Amino acids: CASSIDGEGEQYV.

J is TRBJ2-7 and V is TRBV11-3; 14 bases match TRBD2. Germline CDR1 is SGHNT and CDR2 is YENEEA. This CDR3 is built from 15 residues. Losses at the gene ends were 7 bases for V and 3 bases for J; bases not matched to a gene: 5. This chain's CDR3 is CASTPGLAGVYEQYF. CDR3 coding DNA: TGTGCCAGCACTCCGGGACTAGCGGGGGTCTACGAGCAGTACTTC.

The chain uses TRBV19 and TRBJ2-2; tentative D call: TRBD1 (5 bases). The CDR3 sequence is 13 residues long. The V end was cut by 2 bases, the J end by 10 bases, with 11 bases between. Germline CDR1 reads LNHDA; CDR2 reads SQIVND (reference sequence). The CDR3 reads CASSINLGEELFF. CDR3 sequence (DNA): TGTGCCAGTAGTATAAACCTAGGGGAGGAGCTGTTTTTT. Full variable domain (outside the CDR3, taken from reference TRBV19 and TRBJ2-2): DGGITQSPKYLFRKEGQNVTLSCEQNLNHDAMYWYRQDPGQGLRLIYYSQIVNDFQKGDIAEGYSVSREKKESFPLTVTSAQKNPTAFYLCASSINLGEELFFGEGSRLTVL.